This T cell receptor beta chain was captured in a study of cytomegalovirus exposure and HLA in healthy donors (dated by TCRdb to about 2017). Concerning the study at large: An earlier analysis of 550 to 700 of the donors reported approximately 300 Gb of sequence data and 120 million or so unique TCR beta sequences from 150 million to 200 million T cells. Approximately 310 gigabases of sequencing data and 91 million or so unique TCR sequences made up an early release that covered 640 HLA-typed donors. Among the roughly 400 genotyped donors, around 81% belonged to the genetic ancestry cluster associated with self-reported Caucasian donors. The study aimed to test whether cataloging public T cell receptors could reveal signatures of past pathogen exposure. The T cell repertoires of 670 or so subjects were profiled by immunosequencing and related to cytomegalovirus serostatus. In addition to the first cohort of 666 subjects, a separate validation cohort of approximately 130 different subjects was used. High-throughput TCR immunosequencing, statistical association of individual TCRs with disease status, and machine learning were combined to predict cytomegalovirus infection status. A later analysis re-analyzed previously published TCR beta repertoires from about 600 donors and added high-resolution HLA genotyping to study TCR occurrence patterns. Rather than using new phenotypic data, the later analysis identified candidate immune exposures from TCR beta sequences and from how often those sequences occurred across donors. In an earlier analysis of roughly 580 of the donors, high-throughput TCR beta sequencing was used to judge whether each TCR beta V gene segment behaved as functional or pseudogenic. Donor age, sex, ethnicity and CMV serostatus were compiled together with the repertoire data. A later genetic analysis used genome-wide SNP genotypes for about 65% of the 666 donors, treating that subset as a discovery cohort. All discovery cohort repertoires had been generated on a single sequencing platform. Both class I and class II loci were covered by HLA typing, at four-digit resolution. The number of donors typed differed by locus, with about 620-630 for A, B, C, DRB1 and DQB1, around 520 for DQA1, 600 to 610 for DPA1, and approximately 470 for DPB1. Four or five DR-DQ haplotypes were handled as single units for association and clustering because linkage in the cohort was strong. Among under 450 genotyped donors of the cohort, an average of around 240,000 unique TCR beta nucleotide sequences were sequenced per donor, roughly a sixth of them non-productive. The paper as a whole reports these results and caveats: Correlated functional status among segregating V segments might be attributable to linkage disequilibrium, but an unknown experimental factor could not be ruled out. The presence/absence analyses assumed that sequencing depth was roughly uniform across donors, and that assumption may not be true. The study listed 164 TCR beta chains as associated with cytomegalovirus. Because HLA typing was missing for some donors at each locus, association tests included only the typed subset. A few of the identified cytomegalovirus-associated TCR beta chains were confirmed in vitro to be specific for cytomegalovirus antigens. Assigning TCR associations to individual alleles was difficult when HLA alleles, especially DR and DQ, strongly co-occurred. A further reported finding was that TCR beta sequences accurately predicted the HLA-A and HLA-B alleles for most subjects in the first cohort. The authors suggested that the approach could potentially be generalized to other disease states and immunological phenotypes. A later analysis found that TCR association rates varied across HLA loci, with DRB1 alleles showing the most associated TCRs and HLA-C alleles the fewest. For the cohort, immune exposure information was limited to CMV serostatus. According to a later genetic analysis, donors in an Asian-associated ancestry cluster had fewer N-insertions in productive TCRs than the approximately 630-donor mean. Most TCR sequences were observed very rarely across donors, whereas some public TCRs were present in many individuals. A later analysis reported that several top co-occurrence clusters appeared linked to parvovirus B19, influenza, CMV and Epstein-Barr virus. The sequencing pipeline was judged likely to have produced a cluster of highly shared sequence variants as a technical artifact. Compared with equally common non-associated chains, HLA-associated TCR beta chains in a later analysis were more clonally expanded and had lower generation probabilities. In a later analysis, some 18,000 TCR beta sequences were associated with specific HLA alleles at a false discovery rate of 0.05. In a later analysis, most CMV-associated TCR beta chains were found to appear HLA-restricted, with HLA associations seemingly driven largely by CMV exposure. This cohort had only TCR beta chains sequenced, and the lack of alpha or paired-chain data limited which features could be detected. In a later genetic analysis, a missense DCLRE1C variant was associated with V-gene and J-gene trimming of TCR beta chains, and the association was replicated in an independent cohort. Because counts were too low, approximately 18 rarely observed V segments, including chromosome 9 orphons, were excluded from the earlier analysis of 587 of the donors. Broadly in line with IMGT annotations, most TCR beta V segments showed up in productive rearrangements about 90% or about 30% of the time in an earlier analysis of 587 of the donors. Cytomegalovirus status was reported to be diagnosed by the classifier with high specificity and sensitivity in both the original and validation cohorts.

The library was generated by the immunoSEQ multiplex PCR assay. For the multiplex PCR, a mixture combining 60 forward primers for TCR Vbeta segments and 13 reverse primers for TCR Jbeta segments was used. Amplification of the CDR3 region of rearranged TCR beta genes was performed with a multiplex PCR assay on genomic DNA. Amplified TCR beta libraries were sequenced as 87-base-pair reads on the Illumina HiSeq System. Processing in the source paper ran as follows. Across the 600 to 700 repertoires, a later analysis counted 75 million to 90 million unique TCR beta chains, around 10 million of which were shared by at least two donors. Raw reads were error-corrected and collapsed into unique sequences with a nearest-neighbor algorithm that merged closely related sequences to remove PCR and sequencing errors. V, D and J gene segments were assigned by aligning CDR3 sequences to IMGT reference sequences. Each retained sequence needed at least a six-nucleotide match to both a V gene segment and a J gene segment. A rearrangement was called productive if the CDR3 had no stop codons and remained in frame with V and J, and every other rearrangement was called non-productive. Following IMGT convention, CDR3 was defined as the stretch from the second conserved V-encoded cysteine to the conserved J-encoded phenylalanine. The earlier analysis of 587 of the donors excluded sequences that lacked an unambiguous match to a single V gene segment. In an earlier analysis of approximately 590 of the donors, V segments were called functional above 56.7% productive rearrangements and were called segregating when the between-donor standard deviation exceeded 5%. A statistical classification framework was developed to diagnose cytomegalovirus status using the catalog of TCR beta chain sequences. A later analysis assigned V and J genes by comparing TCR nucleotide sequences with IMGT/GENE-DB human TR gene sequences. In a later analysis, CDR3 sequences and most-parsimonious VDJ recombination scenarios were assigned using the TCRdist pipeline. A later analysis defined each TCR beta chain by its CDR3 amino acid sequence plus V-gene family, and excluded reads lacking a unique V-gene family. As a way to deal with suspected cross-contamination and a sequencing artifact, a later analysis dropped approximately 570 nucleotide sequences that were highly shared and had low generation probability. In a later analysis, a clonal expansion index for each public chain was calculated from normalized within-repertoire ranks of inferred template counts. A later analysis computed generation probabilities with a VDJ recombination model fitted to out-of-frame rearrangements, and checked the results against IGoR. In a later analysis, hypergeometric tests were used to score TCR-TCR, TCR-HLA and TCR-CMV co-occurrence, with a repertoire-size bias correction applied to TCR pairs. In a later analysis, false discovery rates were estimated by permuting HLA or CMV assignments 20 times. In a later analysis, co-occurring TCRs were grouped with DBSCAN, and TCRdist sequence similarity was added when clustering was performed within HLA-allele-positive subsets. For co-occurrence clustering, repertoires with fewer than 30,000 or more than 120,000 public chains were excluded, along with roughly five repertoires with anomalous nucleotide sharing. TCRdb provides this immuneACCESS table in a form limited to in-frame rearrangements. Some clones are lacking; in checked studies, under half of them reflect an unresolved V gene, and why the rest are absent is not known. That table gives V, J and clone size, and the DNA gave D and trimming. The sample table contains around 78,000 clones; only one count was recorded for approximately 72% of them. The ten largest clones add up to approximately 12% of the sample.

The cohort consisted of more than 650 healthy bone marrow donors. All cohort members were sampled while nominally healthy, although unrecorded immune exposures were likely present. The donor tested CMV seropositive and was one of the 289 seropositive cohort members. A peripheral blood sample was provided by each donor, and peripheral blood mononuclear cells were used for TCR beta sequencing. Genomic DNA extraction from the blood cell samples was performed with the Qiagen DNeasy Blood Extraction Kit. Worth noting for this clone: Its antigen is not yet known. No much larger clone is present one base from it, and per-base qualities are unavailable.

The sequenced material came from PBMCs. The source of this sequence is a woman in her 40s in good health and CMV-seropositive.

The CDR3 reads CASSQGGTEAFF. Read as DNA, the sequence is TGTGCCAGCAGCCAGGGGGGGACTGAAGCTTTCTTT. The V and J segments used are TRBV14 and TRBJ1-1; TRBD1 is a possible D gene, resting on 5 matching bases. CDR1 is given as SGHDN and CDR2 as FVKESK, both from the germline V gene. Trimming removed 3 bases from V and 5 bases from J, leaving 7 bases between the germline ends. The CDR3 starts with the cysteine, ends with the phenylalanine, and has 12 residues. The sequence is cut down to CDR3 DNA, 36 bases in frame from base 1.